This TCR beta chain was obtained from a study of cytomegalovirus exposure and HLA in healthy donors. PCR used 60 Vbeta primers and 13 Jbeta primers. Data came from immunoSEQ multiplex PCR; TCRdb stores just in-frame clones and leaves some out. The data show 95,000 to 150,000 clones, and the top ten clones hold under 1.3%. V was pared by 2 bases and J by 2 bases, with 9 bases between. This CDR3 has 14 residues. CDR1 is MNHEY, CDR2 SMNVEV, per germline (reference sequence). This TCR derives from a man younger than 30 in good health and CMV-seronegative. The sample comprised PBMCs. The chain uses TRBV27 and TRBJ1-1; no definite D call. For the CDR3, the DNA is TGTGCCAGCAGTTTAACGCCACAAAACACTGAAGCTTTCTTT. Protein product: CASSLTPQNTEAFF.